This T cell receptor beta chain was obtained from a study of blood T cell repertoires in COVID-19. The table came from immunoSEQ multiplex PCR; TCRdb's copy has only in-frame clones and leaves some out. The data contain 150,000 to 200,000 clones, roughly 90% of them seen just once; the ten biggest clones take up 2.5% to 3.5%. There are 14 residues in the CDR3. CDR1 MNHNS and CDR2 SASEGT come from the germline V gene. Trimming removed 3 bases at V and 2 bases at J, with 9 bases between. Material for sequencing was peripheral blood. The gene calls are TRBV6-1 and TRBJ2-3; D unclear. The sequence was obtained from a man aged 60 to 69 with acute or convalescent COVID-19. CDR3 region: CASSDRAFTDTQYF. Here the CDR3 DNA reads TGTGCCAGCAGTGATCGCGCTTTCACAGATACGCAGTATTTT.